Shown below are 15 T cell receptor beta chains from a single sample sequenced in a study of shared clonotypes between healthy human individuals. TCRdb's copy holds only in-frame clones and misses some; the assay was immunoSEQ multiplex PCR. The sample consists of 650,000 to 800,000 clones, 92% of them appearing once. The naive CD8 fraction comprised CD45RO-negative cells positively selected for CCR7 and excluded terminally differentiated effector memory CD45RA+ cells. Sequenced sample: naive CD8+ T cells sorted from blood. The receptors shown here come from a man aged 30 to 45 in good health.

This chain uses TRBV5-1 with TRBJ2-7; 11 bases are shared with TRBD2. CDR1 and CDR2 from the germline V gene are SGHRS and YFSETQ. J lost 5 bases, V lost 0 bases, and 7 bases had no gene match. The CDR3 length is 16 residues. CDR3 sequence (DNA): TGCGCCAGCAGCTTGGATAGCGGGAGGGGTGTCCACGAGCAGTACTTC. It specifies CASSLDSGRGVHEQYF.

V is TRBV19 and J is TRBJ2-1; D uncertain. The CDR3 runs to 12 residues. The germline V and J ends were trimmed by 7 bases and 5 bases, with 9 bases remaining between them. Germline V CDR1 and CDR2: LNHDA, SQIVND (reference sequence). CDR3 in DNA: TGTGCCAGTACCGGAGAGAACAATGAGCAGTTCTTC. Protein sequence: CASTGENNEQFF.

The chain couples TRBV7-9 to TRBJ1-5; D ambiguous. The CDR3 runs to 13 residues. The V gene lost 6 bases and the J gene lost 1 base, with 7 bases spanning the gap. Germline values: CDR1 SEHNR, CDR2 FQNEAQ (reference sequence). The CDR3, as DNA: TGTGCCAGCAGTGGTGGGAGCAATCAGCCCCAGCATTTT. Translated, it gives CASSGGSNQPQHF.

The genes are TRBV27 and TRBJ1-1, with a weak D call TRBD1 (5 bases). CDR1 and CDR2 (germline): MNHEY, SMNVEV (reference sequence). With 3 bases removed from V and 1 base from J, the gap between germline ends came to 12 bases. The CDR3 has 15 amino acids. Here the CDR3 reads CASSFLRQRNTEAFF. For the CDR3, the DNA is TGTGCCAGCAGTTTTCTTAGACAGAGGAACACTGAAGCTTTCTTT.

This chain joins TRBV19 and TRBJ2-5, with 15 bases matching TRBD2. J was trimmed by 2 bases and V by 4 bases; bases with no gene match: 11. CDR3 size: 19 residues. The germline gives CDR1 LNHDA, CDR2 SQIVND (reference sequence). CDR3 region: CASSTIPPGLAGGQETQYF. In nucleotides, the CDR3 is TGTGCCAGTAGTACGATCCCTCCGGGACTAGCGGGAGGACAAGAGACCCAGTACTTC.

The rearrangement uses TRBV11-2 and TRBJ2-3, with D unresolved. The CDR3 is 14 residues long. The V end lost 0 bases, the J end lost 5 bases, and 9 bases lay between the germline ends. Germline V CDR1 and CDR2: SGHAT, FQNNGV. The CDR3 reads CASSLEGSEDTQYF. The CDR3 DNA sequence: TGTGCCAGCAGCTTAGAAGGGTCAGAAGATACGCAGTATTTT. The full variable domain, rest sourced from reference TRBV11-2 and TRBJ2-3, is EAGVAQSPRYKIIEKRQSVAFWCNPISGHATLYWYQQILGQGPKLLIQFQNNGVVDDSQLPKDRFSAERLKGVDSTLKIQPAKLEDSAVYLCASSLEGSEDTQYFGPGTRLTVL.

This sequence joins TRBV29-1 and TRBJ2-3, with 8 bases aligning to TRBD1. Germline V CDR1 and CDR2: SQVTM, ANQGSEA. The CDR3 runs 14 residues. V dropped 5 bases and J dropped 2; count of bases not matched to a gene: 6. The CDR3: CSVYAGGNTDTQYF. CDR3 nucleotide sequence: TGCAGCGTTTACGCAGGGGGCAACACAGATACGCAGTATTTT.

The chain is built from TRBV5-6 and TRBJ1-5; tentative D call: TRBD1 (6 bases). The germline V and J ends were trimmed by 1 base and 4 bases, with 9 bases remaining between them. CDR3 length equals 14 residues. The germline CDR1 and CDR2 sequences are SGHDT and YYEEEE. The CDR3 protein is CASSLYRANQPQHF. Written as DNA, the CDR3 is TGTGCCAGCAGCTTGTACAGGGCAAATCAGCCCCAGCATTTT.

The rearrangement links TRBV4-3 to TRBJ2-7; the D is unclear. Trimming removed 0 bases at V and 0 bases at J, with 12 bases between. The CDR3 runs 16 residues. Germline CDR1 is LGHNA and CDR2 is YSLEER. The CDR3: CASSQDHPAASYEQYF. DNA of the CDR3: TGCGCCAGCAGCCAAGACCATCCGGCAGCCTCCTACGAGCAGTACTTC.

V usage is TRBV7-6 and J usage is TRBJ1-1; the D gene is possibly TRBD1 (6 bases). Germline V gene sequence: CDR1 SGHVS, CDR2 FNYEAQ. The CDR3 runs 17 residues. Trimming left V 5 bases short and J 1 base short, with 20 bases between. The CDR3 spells CASSPYTGYHGNTEAFF. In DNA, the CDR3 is TGTGCCAGCAGCCCCTATACAGGGTATCATGGGAACACTGAAGCTTTCTTT.

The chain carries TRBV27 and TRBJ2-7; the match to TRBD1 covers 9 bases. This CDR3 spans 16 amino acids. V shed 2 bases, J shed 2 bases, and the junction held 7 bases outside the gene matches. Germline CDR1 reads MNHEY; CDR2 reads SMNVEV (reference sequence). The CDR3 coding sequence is TGTGCCAGCAGTTTAAGACAGGGGGGATCCGCCTACGAGCAGTACTTC. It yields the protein CASSLRQGGSAYEQYF.

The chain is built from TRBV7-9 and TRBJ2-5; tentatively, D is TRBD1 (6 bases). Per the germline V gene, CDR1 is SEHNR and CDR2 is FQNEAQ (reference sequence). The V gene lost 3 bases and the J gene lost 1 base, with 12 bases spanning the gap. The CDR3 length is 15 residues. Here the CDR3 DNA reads TGTGCCAGCAGCTTCCCAGGACAGACCCAAGAGACCCAGTACTTC. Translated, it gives CASSFPGQTQETQYF.

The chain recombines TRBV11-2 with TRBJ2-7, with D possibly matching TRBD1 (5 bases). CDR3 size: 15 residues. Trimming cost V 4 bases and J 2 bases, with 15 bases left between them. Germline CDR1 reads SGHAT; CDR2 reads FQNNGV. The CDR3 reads CASSSFTGHTYEQYF. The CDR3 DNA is TGTGCCAGCAGCTCATTTACTGGACACACCTACGAGCAGTACTTC.

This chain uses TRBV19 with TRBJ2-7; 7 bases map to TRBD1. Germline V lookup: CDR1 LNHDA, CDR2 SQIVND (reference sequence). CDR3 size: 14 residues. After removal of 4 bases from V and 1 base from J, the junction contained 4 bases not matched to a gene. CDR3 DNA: TGTGCCAGTAGTAAGCAGGGGGTATCCTACGAGCAGTACTTC. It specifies CASSKQGVSYEQYF. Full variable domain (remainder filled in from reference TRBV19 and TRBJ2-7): DGGITQSPKYLFRKEGQNVTLSCEQNLNHDAMYWYRQDPGQGLRLIYYSQIVNDFQKGDIAEGYSVSREKKESFPLTVTSAQKNPTAFYLCASSKQGVSYEQYFGPGTRLTVT.

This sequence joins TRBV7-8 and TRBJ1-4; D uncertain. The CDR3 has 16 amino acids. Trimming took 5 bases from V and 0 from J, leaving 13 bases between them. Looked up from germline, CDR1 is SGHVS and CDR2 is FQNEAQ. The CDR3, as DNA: TGTGCCAGCAGCCCGAGGGAGGCTCCAACTAATGAAAAACTGTTTTTT. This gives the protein CASSPREAPTNEKLFF.